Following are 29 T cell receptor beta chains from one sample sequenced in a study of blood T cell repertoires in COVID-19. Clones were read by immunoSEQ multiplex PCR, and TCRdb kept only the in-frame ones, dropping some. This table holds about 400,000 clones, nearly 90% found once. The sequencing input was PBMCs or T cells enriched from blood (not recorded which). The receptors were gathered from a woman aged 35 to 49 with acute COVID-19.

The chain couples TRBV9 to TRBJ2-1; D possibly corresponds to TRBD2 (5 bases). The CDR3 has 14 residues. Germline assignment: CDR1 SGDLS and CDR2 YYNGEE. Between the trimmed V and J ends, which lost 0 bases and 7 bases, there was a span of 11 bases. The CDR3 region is CASSVAGYTNEQFF. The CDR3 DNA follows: TGTGCCAGCAGCGTAGCGGGGTACACAAATGAGCAGTTCTTC. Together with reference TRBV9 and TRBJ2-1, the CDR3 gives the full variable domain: DSGVTQTPKHLITATGQRVTLRCSPRSGDLSVYWYQQSLDQGLQFLIQYYNGEERAKGNILERFSAQQFPDLHSELNLSSLELGDSALYFCASSVAGYTNEQFFGPGTRLTVL.

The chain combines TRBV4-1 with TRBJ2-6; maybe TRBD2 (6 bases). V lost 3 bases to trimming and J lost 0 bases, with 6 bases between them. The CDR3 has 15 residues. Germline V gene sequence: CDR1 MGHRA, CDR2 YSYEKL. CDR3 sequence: CASSHSGSGANVLTF. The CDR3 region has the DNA TGCGCCAGCAGCCATAGCGGCTCTGGGGCCAACGTCCTGACTTTC.

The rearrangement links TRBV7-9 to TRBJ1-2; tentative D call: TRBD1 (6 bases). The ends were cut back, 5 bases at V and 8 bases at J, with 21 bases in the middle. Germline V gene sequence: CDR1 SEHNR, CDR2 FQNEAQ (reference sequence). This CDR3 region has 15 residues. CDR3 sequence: CASSPPGRAGVGYTF. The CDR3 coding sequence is TGTGCCAGCAGCCCACCCGGTCGAGCAGGGGTCGGCTACACCTTC. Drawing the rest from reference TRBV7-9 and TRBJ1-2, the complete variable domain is DTGVSQNPRHKITKRGQNVTFRCDPISEHNRLYWYRQTLGQGPEFLTYFQNEAQLEKSRLLSDRFSAERPKGSFSTLEIQRTEQGDSAMYLCASSPPGRAGVGYTFGSGTRLTVV.

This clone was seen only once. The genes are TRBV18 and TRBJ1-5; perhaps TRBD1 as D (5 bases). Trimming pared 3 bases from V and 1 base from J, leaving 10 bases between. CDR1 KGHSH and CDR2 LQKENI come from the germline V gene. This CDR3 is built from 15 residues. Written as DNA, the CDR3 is TGTGCCAGCTCACCGACAGCTTTAAGCAATCAGCCCCAGCATTTT. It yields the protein CASSPTALSNQPQHF.

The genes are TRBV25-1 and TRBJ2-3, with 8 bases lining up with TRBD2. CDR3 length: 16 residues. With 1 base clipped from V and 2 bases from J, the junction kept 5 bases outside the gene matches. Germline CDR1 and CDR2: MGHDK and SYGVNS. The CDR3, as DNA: TGTGCCAGCAGTGAATGGGAGGGACTAGACACAGATACGCAGTATTTT. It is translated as CASSEWEGLDTDTQYF.

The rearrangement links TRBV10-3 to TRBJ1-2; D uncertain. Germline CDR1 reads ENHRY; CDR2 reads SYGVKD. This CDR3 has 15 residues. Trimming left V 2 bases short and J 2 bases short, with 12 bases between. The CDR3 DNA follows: TGTGCCATCAGTGAGGGCGGATCCTTCAACTATGGCTACACCTTC. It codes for CAISEGGSFNYGYTF.

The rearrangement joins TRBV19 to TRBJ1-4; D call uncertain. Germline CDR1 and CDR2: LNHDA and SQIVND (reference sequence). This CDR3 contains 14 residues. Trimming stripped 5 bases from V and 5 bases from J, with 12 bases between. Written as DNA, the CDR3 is TGTGCCAGTAGTCGACGGGTATCAAATGAAAAACTGTTTTTT. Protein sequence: CASSRRVSNEKLFF.

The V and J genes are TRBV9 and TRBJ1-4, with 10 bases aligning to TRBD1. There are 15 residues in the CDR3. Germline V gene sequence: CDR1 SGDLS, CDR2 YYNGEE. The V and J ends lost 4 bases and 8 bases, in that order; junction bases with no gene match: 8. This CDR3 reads CASSPGTGAGEKLFF. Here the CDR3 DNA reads TGTGCCAGCAGCCCCGGGACAGGGGCAGGGGAAAAACTGTTTTTT. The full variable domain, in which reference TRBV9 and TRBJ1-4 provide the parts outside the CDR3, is DSGVTQTPKHLITATGQRVTLRCSPRSGDLSVYWYQQSLDQGLQFLIQYYNGEERAKGNILERFSAQQFPDLHSELNLSSLELGDSALYFCASSPGTGAGEKLFFGSGTQLSVL.

The DNA for the CDR3 is TGTGCCAGCAGCCGGGACAGAGGTTTTTCACCCCTCCACTTT. It is translated as CASSRDRGFSPLHF. The chain has TRBV7-9 and TRBJ1-6, with 7 bases matching TRBD1. Germline values: CDR1 SEHNR, CDR2 FQNEAQ (reference sequence). The junction had 7 bases not matched to a gene; V was cut back by 5 bases and J by 9 bases. This CDR3 has 14 amino acids.

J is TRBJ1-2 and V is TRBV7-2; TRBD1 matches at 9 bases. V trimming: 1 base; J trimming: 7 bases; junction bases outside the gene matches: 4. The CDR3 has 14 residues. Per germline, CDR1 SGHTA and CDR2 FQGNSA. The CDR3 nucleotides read TGTGCCAGCAGCTTAGTTGGGACAGGGTTTGGCTACACCTTC. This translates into CASSLVGTGFGYTF.

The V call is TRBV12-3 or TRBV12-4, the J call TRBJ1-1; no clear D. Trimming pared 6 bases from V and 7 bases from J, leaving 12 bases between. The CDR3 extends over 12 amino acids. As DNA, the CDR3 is TGTGCCAGCAGGTATCATCAGGTTGAAGCTTTCTTT. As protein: CASRYHQVEAFF.

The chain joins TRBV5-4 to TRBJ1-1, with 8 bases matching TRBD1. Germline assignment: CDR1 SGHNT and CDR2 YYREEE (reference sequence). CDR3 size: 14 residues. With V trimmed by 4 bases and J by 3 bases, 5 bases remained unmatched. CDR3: CASSVDRGDTEAFF. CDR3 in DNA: TGTGCCAGCAGCGTTGACAGGGGCGACACTGAAGCTTTCTTT. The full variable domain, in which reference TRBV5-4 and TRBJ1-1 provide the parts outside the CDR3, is ETGVTQSPTHLIKTRGQQVTLRCSSQSGHNTVSWYQQALGQGPQFIFQYYREEENGRGNFPPRFSGLQFPNYSSELNVNALELDDSALYLCASSVDRGDTEAFFGQGTRLTVV.

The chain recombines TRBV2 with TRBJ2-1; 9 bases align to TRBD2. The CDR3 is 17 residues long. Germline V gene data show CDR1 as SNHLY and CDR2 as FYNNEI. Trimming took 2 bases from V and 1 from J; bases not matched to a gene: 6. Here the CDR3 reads CASSEKRLAGSYNEQFF. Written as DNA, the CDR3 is TGTGCCAGCAGTGAAAAACGGCTAGCGGGATCCTACAATGAGCAGTTCTTC.

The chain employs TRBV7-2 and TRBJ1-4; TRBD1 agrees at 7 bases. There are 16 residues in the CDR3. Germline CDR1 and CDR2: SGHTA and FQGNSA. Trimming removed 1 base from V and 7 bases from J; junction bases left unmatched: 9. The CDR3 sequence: CASSLGPRGLSEKLFF. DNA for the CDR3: TGTGCCAGCAGCTTAGGTCCGAGGGGGCTAAGTGAAAAACTGTTTTTT.

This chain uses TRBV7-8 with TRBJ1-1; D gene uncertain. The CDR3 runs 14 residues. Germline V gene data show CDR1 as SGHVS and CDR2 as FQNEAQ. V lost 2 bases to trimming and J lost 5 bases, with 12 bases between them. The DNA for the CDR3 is TGTGCCAGCAGCTTAATTGCGGGTATGACTGAAGCTTTCTTT. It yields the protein CASSLIAGMTEAFF.

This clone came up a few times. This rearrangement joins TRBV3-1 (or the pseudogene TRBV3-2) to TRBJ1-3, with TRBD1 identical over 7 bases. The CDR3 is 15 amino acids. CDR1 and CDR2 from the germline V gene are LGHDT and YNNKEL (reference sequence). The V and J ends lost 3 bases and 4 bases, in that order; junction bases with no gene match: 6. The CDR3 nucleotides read TGTGCCAGCAGCCATGACAGGGTTCTAGGAAACACCATATATTTT. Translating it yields CASSHDRVLGNTIYF.

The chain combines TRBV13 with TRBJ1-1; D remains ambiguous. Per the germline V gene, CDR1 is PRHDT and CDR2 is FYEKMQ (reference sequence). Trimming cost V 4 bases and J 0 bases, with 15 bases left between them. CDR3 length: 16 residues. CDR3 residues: CASSSRDGGMNTEAFF. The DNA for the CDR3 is TGTGCCAGCAGCTCAAGAGACGGCGGGATGAACACTGAAGCTTTCTTT. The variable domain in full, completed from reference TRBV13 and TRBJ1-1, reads AAGVIQSPRHLIKEKRETATLKCYPIPRHDTVYWYQQGPGQDPQFLISFYEKMQSDKGSIPDRFSAQQFSDYHSELNMSSLELGDSALYFCASSSRDGGMNTEAFFGQGTRLTVV.

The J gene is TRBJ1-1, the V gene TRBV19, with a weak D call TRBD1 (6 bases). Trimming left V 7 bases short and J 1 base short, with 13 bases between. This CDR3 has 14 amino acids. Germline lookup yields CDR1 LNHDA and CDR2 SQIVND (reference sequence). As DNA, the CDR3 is TGTGCCAGTACTCTCGGGACACCGAACACTGAAGCTTTCTTT. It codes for CASTLGTPNTEAFF.

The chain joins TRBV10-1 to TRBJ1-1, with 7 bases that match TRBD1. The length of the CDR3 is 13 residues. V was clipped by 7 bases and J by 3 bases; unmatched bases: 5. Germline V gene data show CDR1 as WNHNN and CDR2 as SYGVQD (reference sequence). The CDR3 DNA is TGCGCCAGCACTGACAGGGCTTACACTGAAGCTTTCTTT. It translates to CASTDRAYTEAFF.

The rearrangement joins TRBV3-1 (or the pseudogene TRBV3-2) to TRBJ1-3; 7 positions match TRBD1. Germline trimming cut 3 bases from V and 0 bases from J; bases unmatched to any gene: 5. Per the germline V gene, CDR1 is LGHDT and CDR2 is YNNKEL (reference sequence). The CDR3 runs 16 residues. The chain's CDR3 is CASSHGDRDSGNTIYF. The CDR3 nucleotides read TGTGCCAGCAGCCACGGTGACAGGGACTCTGGAAACACCATATATTTT.

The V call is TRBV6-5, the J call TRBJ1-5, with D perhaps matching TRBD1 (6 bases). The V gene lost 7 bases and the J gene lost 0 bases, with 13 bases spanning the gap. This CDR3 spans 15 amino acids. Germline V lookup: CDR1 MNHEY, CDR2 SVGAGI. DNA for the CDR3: TGTGCCAGCATGGGGTACAGGGATAGCAATCAGCCCCAGCATTTT. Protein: CASMGYRDSNQPQHF.

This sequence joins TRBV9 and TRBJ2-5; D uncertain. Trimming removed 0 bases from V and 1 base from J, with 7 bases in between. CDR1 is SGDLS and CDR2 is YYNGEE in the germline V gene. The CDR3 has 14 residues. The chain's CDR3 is CASSVGGVQETQYF. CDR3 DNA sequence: TGTGCCAGCAGCGTAGGAGGCGTCCAAGAGACCCAGTACTTC.

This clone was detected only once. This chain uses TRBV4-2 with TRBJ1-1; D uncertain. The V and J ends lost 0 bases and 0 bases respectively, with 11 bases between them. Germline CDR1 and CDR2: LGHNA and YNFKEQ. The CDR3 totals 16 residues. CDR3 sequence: CASSQDLSQVNTEAFF. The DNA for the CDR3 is TGTGCCAGCAGCCAAGATCTGAGTCAGGTGAACACTGAAGCTTTCTTT.

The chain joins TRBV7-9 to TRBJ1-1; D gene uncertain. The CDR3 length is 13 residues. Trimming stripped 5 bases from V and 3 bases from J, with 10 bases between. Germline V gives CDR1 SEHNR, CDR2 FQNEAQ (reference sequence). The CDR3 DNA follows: TGTGCCAGCAGCCTCCGGGATTACACTGAAGCTTTCTTT. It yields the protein CASSLRDYTEAFF.

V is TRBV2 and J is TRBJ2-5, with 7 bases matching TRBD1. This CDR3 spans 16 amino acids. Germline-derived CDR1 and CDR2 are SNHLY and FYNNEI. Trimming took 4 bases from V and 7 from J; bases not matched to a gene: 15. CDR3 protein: CASSVMTGFDRRTQYF. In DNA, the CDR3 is TGTGCCAGCAGTGTAATGACAGGGTTCGATCGGCGGACCCAGTACTTC.

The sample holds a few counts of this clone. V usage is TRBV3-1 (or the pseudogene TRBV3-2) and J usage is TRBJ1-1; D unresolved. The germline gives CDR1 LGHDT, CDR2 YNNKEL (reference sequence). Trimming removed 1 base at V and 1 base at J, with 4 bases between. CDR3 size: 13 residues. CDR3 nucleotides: TGTGCCAGCAGCCAAGTACAGAACACTGAAGCTTTCTTT. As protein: CASSQVQNTEAFF.

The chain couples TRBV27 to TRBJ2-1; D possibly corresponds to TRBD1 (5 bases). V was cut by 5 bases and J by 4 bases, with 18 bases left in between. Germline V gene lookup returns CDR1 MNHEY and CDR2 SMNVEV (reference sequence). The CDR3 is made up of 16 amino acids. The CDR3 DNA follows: TGTGCCAGCAGTACAACAGTAGGACACGTATACAATGAGCAGTTCTTC. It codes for CASSTTVGHVYNEQFF.

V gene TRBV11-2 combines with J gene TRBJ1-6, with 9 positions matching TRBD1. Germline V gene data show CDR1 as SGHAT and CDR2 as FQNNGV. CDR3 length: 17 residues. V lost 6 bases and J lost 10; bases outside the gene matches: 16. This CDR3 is CASRKPGQGRKSSPLHF. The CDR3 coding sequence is TGTGCCAGCAGGAAACCGGGACAGGGACGCAAATCATCACCCCTCCACTTT.

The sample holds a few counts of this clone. CDR3 protein: CASGLQTQYF. The DNA for the CDR3 is TGTGCTAGTGGTCTCCAGACCCAGTACTTC. V is TRBV12-5 and J is TRBJ2-5; D uncertain. The CDR3 is made up of 10 amino acids. V lost 5 bases, J lost 6 bases, and 4 bases lay in between. Germline loops: CDR1 LGHNT, CDR2 FRNRAP. The full variable domain, its missing parts supplied by reference TRBV12-5 and TRBJ2-5, is DARVTQTPRHKVTEMGQEVTMRCQPILGHNTVFWYRQTMMQGLELLAYFRNRAPLDDSGMPKDRFSAEMPDATLATLKIQPSEPRDSAVYFCASGLQTQYFGPGTRLLVL.